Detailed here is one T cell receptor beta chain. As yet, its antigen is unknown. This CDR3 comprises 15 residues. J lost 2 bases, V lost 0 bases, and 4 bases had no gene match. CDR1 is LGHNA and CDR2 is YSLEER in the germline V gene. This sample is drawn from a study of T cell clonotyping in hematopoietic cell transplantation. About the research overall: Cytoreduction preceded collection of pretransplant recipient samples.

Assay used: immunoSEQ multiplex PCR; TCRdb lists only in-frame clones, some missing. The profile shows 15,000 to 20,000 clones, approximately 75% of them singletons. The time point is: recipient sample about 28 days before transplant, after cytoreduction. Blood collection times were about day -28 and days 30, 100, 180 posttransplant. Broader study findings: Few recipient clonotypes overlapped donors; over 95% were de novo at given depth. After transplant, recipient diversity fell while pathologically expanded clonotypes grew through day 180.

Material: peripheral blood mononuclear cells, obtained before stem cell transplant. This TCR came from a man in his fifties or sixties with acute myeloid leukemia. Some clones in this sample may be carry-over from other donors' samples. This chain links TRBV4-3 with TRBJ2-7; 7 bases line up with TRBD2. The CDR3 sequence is CASSQDRGVPYEQYF. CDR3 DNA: TGCGCCAGCAGCCAAGACCGGGGGGTACCCTACGAGCAGTACTTC.